These 14 T cell receptor beta chains originate from one sample sequenced in a study of OX40 agonist ivuxolimab in advanced cancers. TCRdb keeps only in-frame clones here, not all; method: immunoSEQ multiplex PCR. The data hold 55,000 to 65,000 clones, with roughly nine tenths observed a single time. Sequenced here: CD4+ or CD8+ T cells sorted from blood, sampled in a trial of the OX40 agonist ivuxolimab. These receptors all come from an adult with an advanced solid tumor such as melanoma, head and neck, liver or kidney cancer.

This clone was recorded only once. The rearrangement links TRBV2 to TRBJ1-4; TRBD1 matches 10 bases. With 2 bases clipped from V and 10 bases from J, the junction kept 7 bases outside the gene matches. The V gene's germline CDR1 is SNHLY and CDR2 FYNNEI. This CDR3 is 15 amino acids long. DNA of the CDR3: TGTGCCAGCAGTGAAAGACAGGGGGCATTCGGAAAACTGTTTTTT. Protein: CASSERQGAFGKLFF. The complete variable domain, with remaining parts taken from reference TRBV2 and TRBJ1-4, reads EPEVTQTPSHQVTQMGQEVILRCVPISNHLYFYWYRQILGQKVEFLVSFYNNEISEKSEIFDDQFSVERPDGSNFTLKIRSTKLEDSAMYFCASSERQGAFGKLFFGSGTQLSVL.

This sequence joins TRBV7-8 and TRBJ2-3, with 7 nucleotides matching TRBD2. CDR1 and CDR2 from the germline V gene are SGHVS and FQNEAQ. The CDR3 loop spans 14 amino acids. Trimming at V came to 2 bases and at J to 1 base, leaving 0 bases not matched to a gene. The CDR3 DNA follows: TGTGCCAGCAGCTTAACTAGCGGCACAGATACGCAGTATTTT. Protein: CASSLTSGTDTQYF.

The chain joins TRBV2 to TRBJ2-7; 8 nucleotides agree with TRBD2. Trimming removed 6 bases from V and 2 bases from J; junction bases left unmatched: 6. The CDR3 spans 14 residues. Germline CDR1 reads SNHLY; CDR2 reads FYNNEI. The CDR3 loop reads CASREGGLAYEQYF. DNA for the CDR3: TGTGCCAGCAGGGAGGGGGGACTAGCCTACGAGCAGTACTTC.

The gene calls are TRBV5-1 and TRBJ1-1; TRBD1 is a possible D gene (5 bases). Trimming pared 5 bases from V and 2 bases from J, leaving 16 bases between. The germline V gene has CDR1 SGHRS and CDR2 YFSETQ. The CDR3 is made up of 15 amino acids. The CDR3 DNA reads as TGCGCCAGCAGACAACCGGGACCCTATAACACTGAAGCTTTCTTT. This gives the protein CASRQPGPYNTEAFF.

V usage is TRBV14 and J usage is TRBJ2-7, with no clear D. This CDR3 is built from 13 residues. Looked up from germline, CDR1 is SGHDN and CDR2 is FVKESK. V lost 0 bases to trimming and J lost 9 bases, with 12 bases between them. CDR3 sequence: CASSQELESGQYF. The CDR3 region has the DNA TGTGCCAGCAGCCAAGAATTGGAATCCGGGCAGTACTTC.

J is TRBJ1-1 and V is TRBV6-5, with D unresolved. CDR1 and CDR2 from the germline V gene are MNHEY and SVGAGI. The CDR3 consists of 12 residues. V lost 4 bases and J 1 base, leaving 4 bases between the germline ends. CDR3 in amino acids: CASSFRNTEAFF. The CDR3 region has the DNA TGTGCCAGCAGTTTCAGGAACACTGAAGCTTTCTTT.

The chain joins TRBV7-6 to TRBJ2-3; perhaps D is TRBD1 or TRBD2 (5 bases each). Germline V CDR1 and CDR2: SGHVS, FNYEAQ. Trimming shortened V by 1 base and J by 6 bases, and 20 bases separated the two germline ends. The CDR3 is 17 amino acids. Here the CDR3 DNA reads TGTGCCAGCAGCTTAGACACCCTTTGGGGGAGAGGGGATACGCAGTATTTT. Amino acid sequence: CASSLDTLWGRGDTQYF. The whole variable domain, filled in from reference TRBV7-6 and TRBJ2-3, reads GAGVSQSPRYKVTKRGQDVALRCDPISGHVSLYWYRQALGQGPEFLTYFNYEAQQDKSGLPNDRFSAERPEGSISTLTIQRTEQRDSAMYRCASSLDTLWGRGDTQYFGPGTRLTVL.

The chain is built from TRBV7-2 and TRBJ1-2; the D gene is possibly TRBD1 (5 bases). Trimming took 4 bases from V and 4 from J, leaving 10 bases between them. This CDR3 has 13 amino acids. Germline lookup yields CDR1 SGHTA and CDR2 FQGNSA. CDR3 DNA sequence: TGTGCCAGCAGCTCCCGGGACGGCTATGGCTACACCTTC. Protein sequence: CASSSRDGYGYTF.

In this sample, this clone turned up once. V is TRBV5-1 and J is TRBJ2-2; TRBD2 matches 7 bases. The CDR3 spans 14 residues. V dropped 4 bases and J dropped 5; count of bases not matched to a gene: 5. The germline CDR1 and CDR2 sequences are SGHRS and YFSETQ. The CDR3 is CASSRAGETGELFF. In nucleotides, the CDR3 is TGCGCCAGCAGCCGGGCGGGAGAAACCGGGGAGCTGTTTTTT.

This rearrangement joins TRBV5-1 to TRBJ1-5; D unresolved. The length of the CDR3 is 13 residues. Germline V lookup: CDR1 SGHRS, CDR2 YFSETQ. Trimming removed 4 bases at V and 10 bases at J, with 15 bases between. CDR3 amino acids: CASSVDRDRPQHF. CDR3 DNA sequence: TGCGCCAGCAGCGTTGACCGAGACCGACCCCAGCATTTT.

This sequence joins TRBV9 and TRBJ1-1, with TRBD1 matching 8 bases. The V segment lost 4 bases and the J segment 4 bases; nucleotides outside the gene matches: 9. The CDR3 is 15 residues long. Germline loops: CDR1 SGDLS, CDR2 YYNGEE. CDR3 sequence: CASSPWTGSVTEAFF. CDR3 nucleotide sequence: TGTGCCAGCAGCCCCTGGACAGGGAGTGTCACTGAAGCTTTCTTT.

The J gene is TRBJ2-2, the V gene TRBV5-4, with 8 positions matching TRBD1. This CDR3 has 15 residues. Per germline, CDR1 SGHNT and CDR2 YYREEE (reference sequence). V shed 4 bases, J shed 2 bases, and the junction held 4 bases outside the gene matches. The DNA for the CDR3 is TGTGCCAGCAGCGTCGGACAGGGTAACACCGGGGAGCTGTTTTTT. It yields the protein CASSVGQGNTGELFF.

The CDR3 loop reads CASSSGQGGYGYTF. CDR3 DNA sequence: TGTGCCAGCAGCTCCGGACAGGGCGGATATGGCTACACCTTC. The V gene is TRBV7-9, the J gene TRBJ1-2; 8 positions match TRBD1. The V gene's germline CDR1 is SEHNR and CDR2 FQNEAQ (reference sequence). The CDR3 covers 14 residues. Losses at the gene ends were 4 bases for V and 5 bases for J; bases not matched to a gene: 6.

The V call is TRBV7-3, the J call TRBJ2-7; D remains unclear. The V gene lost 2 bases and the J gene lost 2 bases, with 13 bases spanning the gap. The CDR3 loop spans 15 amino acids. From germline, CDR1 is SGHTA and CDR2 FQGTGA. CDR3 region: CASSLSPLSPYEQYF. The DNA of the CDR3 is TGTGCCAGCAGCTTATCGCCCCTATCTCCCTACGAGCAGTACTTC. Using reference TRBV7-3 and TRBJ2-7 for the parts outside the CDR3, the full variable domain is GAGVSQTPSNKVTEKGKYVELRCDPISGHTALYWYRQSLGQGPEFLIYFQGTGAADDSGLPNDRFFAVRPEGSVSTLKIQRTERGDSAVYLCASSLSPLSPYEQYFGPGTRLTVT.